Each of the 15 T cell receptor beta chains below was sequenced from the same sample in a study of T cells in tuberculosis (dated by TCRdb to about 2018). The sample's time point label, decoded: new active TB diagnosis, blood taken before or within 7 days of starting treatment. Library preparation was by the immunoSEQ multiplex PCR assay. Not all clones reach the TCRdb copy of this immuneACCESS table, which keeps in-frame sequences only. Checked studies attribute under half of the gap to unresolved V genes and leave the rest unexplained. This sample has tens of thousands of clones in its table, and approximately 85% of those were observed once. The ten most abundant clones make up 15% of the sample. The sequencing here drew on PBMCs, taken at tuberculosis diagnosis. Receptor source: an adult with tuberculosis.

DNA of the CDR3: TGTGCCACCTCCCGACAGGGACTCTATGGCTACACCTTC. Translated: CATSRQGLYGYTF. The chain carries TRBV6-6 and TRBJ1-2, with TRBD1 identical over 7 bases. V shed 10 bases and J 4 bases; nucleotides not matched to a gene: 9. The CDR3 runs 13 residues. Per the germline V gene, CDR1 is MNHNY and CDR2 is SVGAGI (reference sequence).

The chain employs TRBV6-1 and TRBJ2-3; 13 nucleotides align to TRBD2. The V and J ends lost 9 bases and 1 base, in that order; junction bases with no gene match: 4. Germline V lookup: CDR1 MNHNS, CDR2 SASEGT. This CDR3 contains 15 residues. The CDR3 DNA follows: TGTGCCAGAGGGGGACTAGCGGGGCGCACAGATACGCAGTATTTT. Its protein product is CARGGLAGRTDTQYF.

This clone was counted a single time. The V gene is TRBV7-8, the J gene TRBJ2-3, with TRBD2 matching 7 bases. The CDR3 consists of 15 residues. Germline trimming cut 2 bases from V and 0 bases from J; bases unmatched to any gene: 2. Looked up from germline, CDR1 is SGHVS and CDR2 is FQNEAQ. CDR3 sequence (DNA): TGTGCCAGCAGCTTACTAGCGGCTAGCACAGATACGCAGTATTTT. It codes for CASSLLAASTDTQYF.

The chain recombines TRBV27 with TRBJ1-6; TRBD1 matches 8 bases. Per the germline V gene, CDR1 is MNHEY and CDR2 is SMNVEV (reference sequence). The CDR3 has 14 amino acids. With 4 bases clipped from V and 7 bases from J, the junction kept 3 bases outside the gene matches. CDR3 amino acids: CASSYRGGNSPLHF. CDR3 nucleotides: TGTGCCAGCAGTTACAGGGGGGGAAATTCACCCCTCCACTTT.

The chain is built from TRBV7-9 and TRBJ2-4, with D perhaps matching TRBD2 (5 bases). V shed 3 bases and J shed 3 bases, with 15 bases lying between them. The CDR3 extends over 16 amino acids. Germline-derived CDR1 and CDR2 are SEHNR and FQNEAQ (reference sequence). The CDR3 region has the DNA TGTGCCAGCAGCTTGAGAAGCGGCGGTGTCAAAAACATTCAGTACTTC. It yields the protein CASSLRSGGVKNIQYF.

A single count supports this clone. The DNA of the CDR3 is TGTGCCAGCTCGAGACAGGACCTCTCTGGAAACACCATATATTTT. The encoded protein is CASSRQDLSGNTIYF. The chain links TRBV25-1 to TRBJ1-3; the D gene is possibly TRBD1 (6 bases). This CDR3 has 15 amino acids. Trimming pared 8 bases from V and 0 bases from J, leaving 14 bases between. Germline-derived CDR1 and CDR2 are MGHDK and SYGVNS.

This clone was picked up one time. This chain connects TRBV1 to TRBJ2-3; TRBD2, the table's D call, lacks a check against the DNA. TRBV1 is recorded as a pseudogene. The CDR3 contains 17 residues. This chain's CDR3 is CTSILGTSGANTDTQYF. The CDR3 bases are TGCACCAGCATCCTCGGGACTAGCGGGGCCAACACAGATACGCAGTATTTT.

V is TRBV4-1 and J is TRBJ1-4; no reliable D call. V was cut by 4 bases and J by 8 bases, with 20 bases left in between. This CDR3 comprises 16 residues. The germline gives CDR1 MGHRA, CDR2 YSYEKL. Written as DNA, the CDR3 is TGCGCCAGCAGCCCCCGGACTGGCTATAGAGAGGAAAAACTGTTTTTT. Amino acid sequence: CASSPRTGYREEKLFF.

This clone was observed a single time. The chain recombines TRBV2 with TRBJ2-3; 10 bases align to TRBD1. This CDR3 has 17 residues. The V segment lost 4 bases and the J segment 4 bases; nucleotides outside the gene matches: 11. Germline CDR1 and CDR2: SNHLY and FYNNEI. The CDR3 loop is CASSVMGQGRGPDTQYF. CDR3 DNA sequence: TGTGCCAGCAGTGTAATGGGACAGGGGAGAGGACCAGATACGCAGTATTTT.

The chain links TRBV7-2 to TRBJ2-1; D is perhaps TRBD2 (6 bases). The CDR3 consists of 16 residues. Trimming left V 0 bases short and J 3 bases short, with 12 bases between. Germline loops: CDR1 SGHTA, CDR2 FQGNSA. The CDR3 reads CASSLASGGFYNEQFF. Written as DNA, the CDR3 is TGTGCCAGCAGCTTAGCTAGCGGCGGGTTCTACAATGAGCAGTTCTTC.

This clone was counted between two and nine times. V gene TRBV28 combines with J gene TRBJ2-1, with D uncertain. There are 14 residues in the CDR3. Trimming pared 2 bases from V and 5 bases from J, leaving 10 bases between. Per the germline V gene, CDR1 is MDHEN and CDR2 is SYDVKM. CDR3 bases: TGTGCCAGCAGTTTAGGAGATGGAGACAATGAGCAGTTCTTC. Amino acid sequence: CASSLGDGDNEQFF.

V is TRBV27 and J is TRBJ1-4; D possibly corresponds to TRBD1 (6 bases). The CDR3 totals 14 residues. In germline, CDR1 is MNHEY, CDR2 SMNVEV (reference sequence). Trimming took 3 bases from V and 5 from J, leaving 10 bases between them. In DNA form, the CDR3 reads TGTGCCAGCAGTTTTGGGGGGGCAAATGAAAAACTGTTTTTT. Protein sequence: CASSFGGANEKLFF.

The CDR3, as DNA: TGTGCCAGCAGTGCAACCCAGGGGCCAGTGGGCAATCAGCCCCAGCATTTT. Its translation: CASSATQGPVGNQPQHF. V is TRBV28 and J is TRBJ1-5, with D possibly being TRBD1 (6 bases). The CDR3 spans 17 residues. The V and J ends lost 5 bases and 2 bases respectively, with 19 bases between them. CDR1 is MDHEN and CDR2 is SYDVKM in the germline V gene.

The gene calls are TRBV5-1 and TRBJ2-3; 11 nucleotides line up with TRBD2. V lost 3 bases to trimming and J lost 1 base; unmatched junction nucleotides: 7. This CDR3 region has 17 residues. Germline values: CDR1 SGHRS, CDR2 YFSETQ. CDR3 in DNA: TGCGCCAGCAGCTCCGCGCCGGGACTAGCGGGCACAGATACGCAGTATTTT. It codes for CASSSAPGLAGTDTQYF.

This rearrangement joins TRBV20-1 to TRBJ2-4; D is perhaps TRBD1 (5 bases). Germline CDR1 and CDR2: DFQATT and SNEGSKA (reference sequence). The CDR3 runs 11 residues. This CDR3 is CTAKGSNIQYF. Written as DNA, the CDR3 is TGCACAGCAAAGGGGTCAAACATTCAGTACTTC.